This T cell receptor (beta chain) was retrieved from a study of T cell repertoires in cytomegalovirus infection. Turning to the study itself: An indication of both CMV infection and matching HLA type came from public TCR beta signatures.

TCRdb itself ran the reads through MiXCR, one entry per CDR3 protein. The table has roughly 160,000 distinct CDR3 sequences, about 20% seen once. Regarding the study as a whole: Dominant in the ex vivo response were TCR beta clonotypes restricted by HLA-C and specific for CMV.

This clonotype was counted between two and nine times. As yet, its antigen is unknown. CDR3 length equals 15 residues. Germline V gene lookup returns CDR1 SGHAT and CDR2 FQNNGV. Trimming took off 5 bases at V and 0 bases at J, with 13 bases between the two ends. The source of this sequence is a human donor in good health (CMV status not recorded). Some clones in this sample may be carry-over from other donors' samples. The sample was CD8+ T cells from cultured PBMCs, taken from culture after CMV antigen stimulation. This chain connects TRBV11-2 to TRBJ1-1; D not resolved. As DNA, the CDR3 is TGTGCCAGCAGCCTAAGGACGGCCATGAACACTGAAGCTTTCTTT. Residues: CASSLRTAMNTEAFF.